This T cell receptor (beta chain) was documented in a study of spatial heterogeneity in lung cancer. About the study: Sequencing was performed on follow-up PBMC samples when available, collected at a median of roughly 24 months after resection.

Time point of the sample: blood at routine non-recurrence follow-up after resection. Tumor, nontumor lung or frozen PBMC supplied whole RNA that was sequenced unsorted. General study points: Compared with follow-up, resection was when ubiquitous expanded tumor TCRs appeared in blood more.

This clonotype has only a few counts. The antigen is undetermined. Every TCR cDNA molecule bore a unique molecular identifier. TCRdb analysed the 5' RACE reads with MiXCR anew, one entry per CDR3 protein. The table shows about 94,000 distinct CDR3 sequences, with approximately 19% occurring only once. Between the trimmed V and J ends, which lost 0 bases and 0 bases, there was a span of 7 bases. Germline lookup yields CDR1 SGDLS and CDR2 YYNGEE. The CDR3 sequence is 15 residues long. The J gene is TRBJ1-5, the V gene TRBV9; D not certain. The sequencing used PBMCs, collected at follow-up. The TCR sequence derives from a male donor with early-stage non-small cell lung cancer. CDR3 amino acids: CASSVGGDSNQPQHF. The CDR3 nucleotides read TGTGCCAGCAGCGTAGGCGGGGATAGCAATCAGCCCCAGCATTTT.